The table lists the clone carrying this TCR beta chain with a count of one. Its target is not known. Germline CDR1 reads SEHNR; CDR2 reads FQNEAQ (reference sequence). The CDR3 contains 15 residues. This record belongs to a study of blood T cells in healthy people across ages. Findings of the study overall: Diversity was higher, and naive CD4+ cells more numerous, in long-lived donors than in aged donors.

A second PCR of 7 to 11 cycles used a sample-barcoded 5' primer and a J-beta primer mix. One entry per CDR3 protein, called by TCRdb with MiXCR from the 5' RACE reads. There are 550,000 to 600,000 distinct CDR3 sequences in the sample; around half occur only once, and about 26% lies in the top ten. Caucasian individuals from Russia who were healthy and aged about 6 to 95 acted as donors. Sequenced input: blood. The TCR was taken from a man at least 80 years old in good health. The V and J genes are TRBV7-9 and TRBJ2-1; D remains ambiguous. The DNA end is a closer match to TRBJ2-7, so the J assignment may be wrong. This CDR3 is CASQAGQSSYNEQYF. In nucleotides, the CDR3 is TGTGCCAGCCAAGCCGGGCAAAGCTCCTACAATGAGCAGTACTTC.